These 15 T cell receptor beta chains originate from one sample sequenced in a study of STAT5B mutations in CD4+ large granular lymphocyte leukemia. Only in-frame clones appear in the TCRdb table, and some are missing; sequencing was by immunoSEQ multiplex PCR. Here the sample spans some 30,000 clones, nearly 80% being singletons. Source material: CD4+ T cells from blood buffy coats. The receptors derive from a human donor in good health.

The chain employs TRBV11-2 and TRBJ2-1; D may be TRBD2 (5 bases). Germline V gene sequence: CDR1 SGHAT, CDR2 FQNNGV. The V end lost 3 bases, the J end lost 6 bases, and 15 bases lay between the germline ends. The length of the CDR3 is 15 residues. Written as DNA, the CDR3 is TGTGCCAGCAGCTTGGAGCGGATCGGAGTCAATGAGCAGTTCTTC. Translating gives CASSLERIGVNEQFF.

This chain links TRBV10-3 with TRBJ1-2; no clear D. Trimming cost V 3 bases and J 12 bases, with 14 bases left between them. The CDR3 sequence is 12 residues long. Germline V gene sequence: CDR1 ENHRY, CDR2 SYGVKD. The CDR3 DNA reads as TGTGCCATCAGTGATGAAGGGTATTCACACACCTTC. It yields the protein CAISDEGYSHTF.

This clone showed up just once. This chain links TRBV18 with TRBJ2-5, with D perhaps TRBD1 (6 bases). Germline CDR1 reads KGHSH; CDR2 reads LQKENI. The CDR3 spans 14 residues. Trimming left V 3 bases short and J 5 bases short, with 13 bases between. This chain's CDR3 is CASSPPDRRETQYF. The CDR3 nucleotides read TGTGCCAGCTCACCCCCGGACAGACGGGAGACCCAGTACTTC.

This rearrangement joins TRBV28 to TRBJ1-2; tentative D call: TRBD1 (5 bases). CDR1 and CDR2 from the germline V gene are MDHEN and SYDVKM. The V gene lost 6 bases and the J gene lost 12 bases, with 17 bases spanning the gap. The CDR3 consists of 12 residues. In DNA form, the CDR3 reads TGTGCCAGCAGCCCGCAGGAGGGGCAAAACACCTTC. Translation gives CASSPQEGQNTF.

V usage is TRBV28 and J usage is TRBJ2-2; maybe TRBD1 (5 bases). Germline V lookup: CDR1 MDHEN, CDR2 SYDVKM. The CDR3 spans 16 residues. Deletions cut 2 bases from V and 2 bases from J, with 12 bases between. This CDR3 reads CASSLRAGRNTGELFF. The CDR3 DNA follows: TGTGCCAGCAGTTTACGGGCAGGGCGTAACACCGGGGAGCTGTTTTTT.

The J gene is TRBJ1-6, the V gene TRBV9; D gene ambiguous. The germline V and J ends were trimmed by 0 bases and 7 bases, with 8 bases remaining between them. The CDR3 is 14 residues long. Germline V gene lookup returns CDR1 SGDLS and CDR2 YYNGEE. CDR3 DNA sequence: TGTGCCAGCAGCGTAGGGAGGGTAAATTCACCCCTCCACTTT. This codes for CASSVGRVNSPLHF.

CDR3 DNA sequence: TGTGCCAGCAGCGTCTCAATTGACAGTTCCTACGAGCAGTACTTC. Amino acids: CASSVSIDSSYEQYF. V and J are TRBV9 and TRBJ2-7, with D maybe TRBD1 (5 bases). This CDR3 is built from 15 residues. CDR1 and CDR2 from the germline V gene are SGDLS and YYNGEE. Between the trimmed V and J ends, which lost 2 bases and 1 base, there was a span of 13 bases.

The chain recombines TRBV2 with TRBJ2-7; the match to TRBD2 covers 10 bases. CDR1 and CDR2 (germline): SNHLY, FYNNEI. The junction had 8 bases not matched to a gene; V was cut back by 6 bases and J by 3 bases. The CDR3 length is 15 residues. The CDR3 nucleotides read TGTGCCAGCAGGTACTTCCTAGCGGGAGACTACGAGCAGTACTTC. Translated: CASRYFLAGDYEQYF. Based on the CDR3 plus reference TRBV2 and TRBJ2-7, the full variable domain is EPEVTQTPSHQVTQMGQEVILRCVPISNHLYFYWYRQILGQKVEFLVSFYNNEISEKSEIFDDQFSVERPDGSNFTLKIRSTKLEDSAMYFCASRYFLAGDYEQYFGPGTRLTVT.

V and J are TRBV19 and TRBJ2-3; no firm D call. Germline CDR1 LNHDA, CDR2 SQIVND (reference sequence). This CDR3 has 14 amino acids. The V end was cut by 4 bases, the J end by 0 bases, with 8 bases between. The CDR3 region has the DNA TGTGCCAGTAGTACTCAGCCTAGCACAGATACGCAGTATTTT. Its translation is CASSTQPSTDTQYF.

In nucleotides, the CDR3 is TGTGCCAGCAGCTTGGAACAGTATAATTCACCCCTCCACTTT. It is translated as CASSLEQYNSPLHF. The rearrangement uses TRBV5-5 and TRBJ1-6; D ambiguous. Germline V gene lookup returns CDR1 SGHKS and CDR2 YYEKEE (reference sequence). Trimming pared 0 bases from V and 4 bases from J, leaving 5 bases between. The CDR3 is made up of 14 amino acids.

The rearrangement uses TRBV2 and TRBJ2-7, with a possible D match to TRBD2 (6 bases). With 6 bases removed from V and 1 base from J, the gap between germline ends came to 10 bases. Germline CDR1 is SNHLY and CDR2 is FYNNEI. The CDR3 is made up of 13 amino acids. CDR3 DNA sequence: TGTGCCAGCAGCCGGGACTTTTCCTACGAGCAGTACTTC. This translates into CASSRDFSYEQYF. The whole variable domain, remainder taken from reference TRBV2 and TRBJ2-7, is EPEVTQTPSHQVTQMGQEVILRCVPISNHLYFYWYRQILGQKVEFLVSFYNNEISEKSEIFDDQFSVERPDGSNFTLKIRSTKLEDSAMYFCASSRDFSYEQYFGPGTRLTVT.

J is TRBJ2-3 and V is TRBV5-5; TRBD2 is a possible D gene (6 bases). The CDR3 extends over 16 amino acids. V lost 7 bases to trimming and J lost 2 bases, with 20 bases between them. Per germline, CDR1 SGHKS and CDR2 YYEKEE (reference sequence). The CDR3 DNA reads as TGTGCCAGCCGGTTGGGTTTGGGCGGGAACACAGATACGCAGTATTTT. Translating it yields CASRLGLGGNTDTQYF.

This clone has a single count. This chain connects TRBV7-9 to TRBJ2-2, with D possibly called TRBD1 or TRBD2 (5 bases each). V lost 8 bases, J lost 5 bases, and 18 bases lay in between. In germline, CDR1 is SEHNR, CDR2 FQNEAQ (reference sequence). The CDR3 spans 15 residues. The CDR3, as DNA: TGTGCCAGCGGAACCGCCGGGGCCGGGACCGGGGAGCTGTTTTTT. This encodes CASGTAGAGTGELFF.

This sequence joins TRBV10-3 and TRBJ2-1, with TRBD1 as a possible D gene (6 bases). Trimming cost V 8 bases and J 6 bases, with 17 bases left between them. This CDR3 region has 14 residues. Looked up from germline, CDR1 is ENHRY and CDR2 is SYGVKD. The CDR3 bases are TGTGCCATCGGGTGGCAGGGGCCGGGCAATGAGCAGTTCTTC. Its protein is CAIGWQGPGNEQFF.

For this clone: The sample has other DNA sequences that encode this CDR3 too. The rearrangement uses TRBV18 and TRBJ1-3; no definite D call. Trimming stripped 2 bases from V and 0 bases from J, with 8 bases between. CDR1 and CDR2 from the germline V gene are KGHSH and LQKENI. The CDR3 totals 15 residues. The chain's CDR3 is CASSPTASSGNTIYF. In nucleotides, the CDR3 is TGTGCCAGCTCACCAACGGCCTCCTCTGGAAACACCATATATTTT.